Below, 2 T cell receptor beta chains from the same sample are listed, as sequenced in a study of early T cells in non-severe SARS-CoV-2 infection. TCRdb re-analysed the 5' RACE reads in MiXCR, keeping a single row per CDR3 protein. The sample lists about 80,000 distinct CDR3 sequences, 10% to 15% occurring once. The specimen sequenced was whole blood. These receptors came from an adult who was a healthcare worker with PCR-confirmed SARS-CoV-2 infection or an uninfected control (not recorded which).

The chain employs TRBV30 and TRBJ2-6, with D uncertain. Trimming took 0 bases from V and 2 from J, leaving 5 bases between them. Per germline, CDR1 GTSNPN and CDR2 SVGIG (reference sequence). CDR3 length equals 14 residues. DNA of the CDR3: TGTGCCTGGAGTGTAATGGCTGGGGCCAACGTCCTGACTTTC. Protein: CAWSVMAGANVLTF.

V gene TRBV5-1 combines with J gene TRBJ1-1; a possible D gene is TRBD1 (5 bases). The CDR3 loop spans 14 amino acids. Germline loops: CDR1 SGHRS, CDR2 YFSETQ. Trimming took off 2 bases at V and 5 bases at J, with 13 bases between the two ends. The DNA of the CDR3 is TGCGCCAGCAGCTTTAGGGGTCAGTATACTGAAGCTTTCTTT. It encodes CASSFRGQYTEAFF.